What follows are 23 T cell receptor beta chains derived from one specimen sequenced in a study of cytomegalovirus exposure and HLA in healthy donors. PCR used 60 Vbeta primers and 13 Jbeta primers. TCRdb's table, derived via immunoSEQ multiplex PCR, lists solely in-frame clones and lacks some. The repertoire has about 150,000 clones, 75% to 80% of them found once; the top ten carry less than 2%. Source material: PBMCs. All receptors come from a woman aged 25-40 years in good health and CMV-seronegative.

This clone was observed once. CDR3 bases: TGTGCCAGCAGCCCCCCTAGTAGCGGAGACTACAATGAGCAGTTCTTC. Protein: CASSPPSSGDYNEQFF. The rearrangement joins TRBV4-2 to TRBJ2-1, with a possible D match to TRBD2 (6 bases). The CDR3 contains 16 residues. The ends were cut back, 4 bases at V and 3 bases at J, with 16 bases in the middle. From germline, CDR1 is LGHNA and CDR2 YNFKEQ.

The V call is TRBV28, the J call TRBJ1-1; D perhaps matches TRBD1 (6 bases). V was clipped by 5 bases and J by 4 bases, with 14 bases between them. Germline lookup yields CDR1 MDHEN and CDR2 SYDVKM. The CDR3 extends over 14 amino acids. CDR3: CASSMGRGGTEAFF. As DNA, the CDR3 is TGTGCCAGCAGTATGGGAAGGGGGGGCACTGAAGCTTTCTTT.

The genes are TRBV6-5 and TRBJ1-2; 11 bases are shared with TRBD1. The V and J ends lost 2 bases and 4 bases, in that order; junction bases with no gene match: 6. Per the germline V gene, CDR1 is MNHEY and CDR2 is SVGAGI. The CDR3 loop spans 16 amino acids. The CDR3 reads CASSYATGTGGYGYTF. The CDR3 DNA is TGTGCCAGCAGTTACGCCACCGGGACAGGGGGCTATGGCTACACCTTC.

The chain carries TRBV5-1 and TRBJ2-1; 9 bases line up with TRBD2. Trimming cost V 7 bases and J 4 bases; bases outside gene matches: 6. This CDR3 region has 14 residues. The V gene's germline CDR1 is SGHRS and CDR2 YFSETQ. CDR3 nucleotides: TGCGCCAGCTCGAGGCGGGGGGGATACAATGAGCAGTTCTTC. Its translation is CASSRRGGYNEQFF.

The V and J genes are TRBV5-1 and TRBJ2-3, with 8 bases lining up with TRBD1. The CDR3 loop spans 16 amino acids. Germline CDR1 is SGHRS and CDR2 is YFSETQ. The V segment lost 3 bases and the J segment 2 bases; nucleotides outside the gene matches: 8. CDR3: CASSSTPGQVTDTQYF. The CDR3 DNA reads TGCGCCAGCAGCTCGACCCCGGGACAGGTCACAGATACGCAGTATTTT.

The rearrangement links TRBV7-2 to TRBJ1-1; 8 nucleotides agree with TRBD1. Trimming removed 5 bases from V and 6 bases from J; junction bases left unmatched: 14. CDR3 length: 16 residues. From germline, CDR1 is SGHTA and CDR2 FQGNSA. CDR3 in amino acids: CASSQTPGGALPEAFF. DNA of the CDR3: TGTGCCAGCAGCCAAACGCCAGGGGGCGCTTTGCCTGAAGCTTTCTTT.

The V gene is TRBV5-5, the J gene TRBJ2-3; D remains ambiguous. Trimming left V 0 bases short and J 0 bases short, with 5 bases between. The CDR3 is made up of 14 amino acids. Germline-derived CDR1 and CDR2 are SGHKS and YYEKEE (reference sequence). CDR3 coding DNA: TGTGCCAGCAGCTTGGTCCCAAGCACAGATACGCAGTATTTT. Its protein is CASSLVPSTDTQYF.

The chain is built from TRBV5-1 and TRBJ1-6; D remains unclear. The CDR3 has 14 residues. Per the germline V gene, CDR1 is SGHRS and CDR2 is YFSETQ. V was pared by 2 bases and J by 5 bases, with 8 bases between. Written as DNA, the CDR3 is TGCGCCAGCAGCTTCGAGGGAAATAATTCACCCCTCCACTTT. This gives the protein CASSFEGNNSPLHF.

The CDR3 is CASSFSANTDTQYF. The CDR3 DNA sequence: TGTGCCAGCAGTTTTAGCGCGAACACAGATACGCAGTATTTT. V gene TRBV6-5 combines with J gene TRBJ2-3; tentative D call: TRBD2 (5 bases). Trimming removed 4 bases at V and 2 bases at J, with 10 bases between. The CDR3 spans 14 residues. CDR1 and CDR2 (germline): MNHEY, SVGAGI.

The chain uses TRBV6-1 and TRBJ1-2, with a possible D match to TRBD1 (6 bases). Per the germline V gene, CDR1 is MNHNS and CDR2 is SASEGT. CDR3 length: 12 residues. V was cut by 1 base and J by 10 bases, with 10 bases left in between. The CDR3 is CASSEGRGAYTF. In DNA form, the CDR3 reads TGTGCCAGCAGTGAAGGCAGGGGAGCCTACACCTTC.

The chain employs TRBV5-1 and TRBJ2-7; 11 bases align to TRBD2. The CDR3 spans 18 residues. Germline V gene lookup returns CDR1 SGHRS and CDR2 YFSETQ. Trimming cost V 4 bases and J 10 bases; bases outside gene matches: 22. The CDR3 DNA reads as TGCGCCAGCAGCGATCCATTAGCGGGGGGGCACCTTTATAATCGACAGTACTTC. Its protein product is CASSDPLAGGHLYNRQYF.

This clone came up a few times. The chain recombines TRBV4-1 with TRBJ1-4; 8 nucleotides line up with TRBD1. Germline V gene sequence: CDR1 MGHRA, CDR2 YSYEKL. Trimming removed 4 bases from V and 0 bases from J; junction bases left unmatched: 16. The CDR3 extends over 20 amino acids. CDR3 in DNA: TGCGCCAGCAGCCCCCACTACAGGGGGGGAGGACTTACAACTAATGAAAAACTGTTTTTT. Translating gives CASSPHYRGGGLTTNEKLFF.

This sequence joins TRBV6-1 and TRBJ1-5, with a possible D match to TRBD1 (6 bases). V was clipped by 4 bases and J by 5 bases, with 9 bases between them. Germline V gives CDR1 MNHNS, CDR2 SASEGT. The CDR3 totals 13 residues. The CDR3 spells CASSGQGYQPQHF. CDR3 coding DNA: TGTGCCAGCAGTGGCCAGGGGTATCAGCCCCAGCATTTT.

DNA of the CDR3: TGTGCCAGCAGTTTGGCGGACTCCAATACGCAGTATTTT. This codes for CASSLADSNTQYF. J is TRBJ2-3 and V is TRBV27, with a weak D call TRBD2 (5 bases). V gave up 3 bases and J gave up 7 bases, with 11 bases separating them. The length of the CDR3 is 13 residues. Per germline, CDR1 MNHEY and CDR2 SMNVEV (reference sequence).

The chain recombines TRBV5-4 with TRBJ2-7; 7 nucleotides line up with TRBD2. The V gene's germline CDR1 is SGHNT and CDR2 YYREEE (reference sequence). Losses at the gene ends were 4 bases for V and 3 bases for J; bases not matched to a gene: 4. The CDR3 extends over 13 amino acids. CDR3 nucleotide sequence: TGTGCCAGCAGCCCGGGACTAAACTACGAGCAGTACTTC. Translating it yields CASSPGLNYEQYF.

This sequence joins TRBV9 and TRBJ2-7, with D possibly matching TRBD2 (6 bases). Germline values: CDR1 SGDLS, CDR2 YYNGEE. CDR3 length: 14 amino acids. Trimming took off 4 bases at V and 0 bases at J, with 11 bases between the two ends. This CDR3 is CASSLLGSSYEQYF. CDR3 sequence (DNA): TGTGCCAGCAGCCTCCTCGGGAGCTCCTACGAGCAGTACTTC.

In its sample, this clone was seen a few times. This rearrangement joins TRBV4-1 to TRBJ1-5; 9 positions agree with TRBD1. The CDR3 loop spans 16 amino acids. V shed 5 bases and J 3 bases; nucleotides not matched to a gene: 8. Germline loops: CDR1 MGHRA, CDR2 YSYEKL. The CDR3 DNA sequence: TGCGCCAGCAGCGGTCCGGGACAGGGCTCCAATCAGCCCCAGCATTTT. Translated: CASSGPGQGSNQPQHF.

This chain links TRBV11-2 with TRBJ2-2; 7 positions match TRBD2. Germline CDR1 is SGHAT and CDR2 is FQNNGV. The CDR3 is 16 amino acids. The V and J ends lost 5 bases and 5 bases, in that order; junction bases with no gene match: 11. This chain's CDR3 is CASSRVGGLVTGELFF. In nucleotides, the CDR3 is TGTGCCAGCAGCCGGGTCGGAGGACTAGTAACCGGGGAGCTGTTTTTT.

The chain links TRBV5-5 to TRBJ1-1, with D perhaps matching TRBD1 (5 bases). The germline V gene encodes CDR1 SGHKS and CDR2 YYEKEE (reference sequence). The CDR3 loop spans 16 amino acids. Deletions cut 2 bases from V and 3 bases from J, with 17 bases between. The CDR3 DNA reads as TGTGCCAGCAGCTTCGCGGGGGGTCGGGTTGACACTGAAGCTTTCTTT. This translates into CASSFAGGRVDTEAFF.

The rearrangement links TRBV29-1 to TRBJ1-1, with D maybe TRBD1 (6 bases). Germline values: CDR1 SQVTM, CDR2 ANQGSEA. Trimming took 8 bases from V and 0 from J, leaving 10 bases between them. The CDR3 consists of 12 residues. The CDR3 spells CSLTGLNTEAFF. CDR3 bases: TGCAGCTTGACAGGCCTGAACACTGAAGCTTTCTTT.

The chain has TRBV13 and TRBJ2-3, with D possibly TRBD2 on 5 matching bases. The ends were cut back, 1 base at V and 1 base at J, with 12 bases in the middle. The CDR3 runs 16 residues. Germline V gene sequence: CDR1 PRHDT, CDR2 FYEKMQ (reference sequence). The CDR3 is CASSLVSAGRTDTQYF. In DNA form, the CDR3 reads TGTGCCAGCAGCTTAGTTAGCGCAGGACGCACAGATACGCAGTATTTT.

This rearrangement joins TRBV19 to TRBJ1-5; D perhaps matches TRBD1 (6 bases). CDR3 length equals 14 residues. Trimming took off 5 bases at V and 7 bases at J, with 15 bases between the two ends. Germline V CDR1 and CDR2: LNHDA, SQIVND (reference sequence). The CDR3 DNA is TGTGCCAGTAGTCCCACAGGGATTTTCCAGCCCCAGCATTTT. This codes for CASSPTGIFQPQHF.

This chain connects TRBV7-2 to TRBJ2-2; 12 bases are a match to TRBD2. The V and J ends lost 5 bases and 4 bases, in that order; junction bases with no gene match: 2. This CDR3 has 15 amino acids. Germline assignment: CDR1 SGHTA and CDR2 FQGNSA. The CDR3 is CASSEGLAGTGELFF. Here the CDR3 DNA reads TGTGCCAGCAGCGAGGGACTAGCGGGCACCGGGGAGCTGTTTTTT.